Shown below are 20 T cell receptor beta chains from a single sample sequenced in a study of CD8 T cells in Susac syndrome. When the RNA was reverse transcribed, random hexamers were used with an input of 0.5 to 1 ug. Using its own MiXCR run on the immunoSEQ multiplex PCR reads, TCRdb lists one record per CDR3 protein. Here the sample spans roughly 50,000 distinct CDR3 sequences, approximately 93% being singletons. The sample comprised CD8+ T cells from PBMCs. These TCRs come from a human donor in good health.

This sequence joins TRBV27 and TRBJ2-7; D is unresolved. The V and J ends lost 0 bases and 5 bases respectively, with 8 bases between them. The CDR3 length is 13 residues. From germline, CDR1 is MNHEY and CDR2 SMNVEV (reference sequence). The CDR3 DNA sequence: TGTGCCAGCAGTTTATCGAGTGGGAACGAGCAGTACTTC. Amino acid sequence: CASSLSSGNEQYF.

This clonotype was seen just once. The CDR3 region has the DNA TGCAGCGTTGCCGGGGCCAAAAACACAGATACGCAGTATTTT. Protein sequence: CSVAGAKNTDTQYF. J is TRBJ2-3 and V is TRBV29-1, with D perhaps being TRBD1 or TRBD2 (5 bases each). Trimming cost V 4 bases and J 2 bases, with 13 bases left between them. The germline V gene has CDR1 SQVTM and CDR2 ANQGSEA. The CDR3 is made up of 14 amino acids.

The V and J genes are TRBV27 and TRBJ2-1, with D possibly TRBD1 on 6 matching bases. V lost 5 bases and J 2 bases, leaving 13 bases between the germline ends. This CDR3 region has 15 residues. Germline V gene data show CDR1 as MNHEY and CDR2 as SMNVEV (reference sequence). CDR3: CASSIQGGAYNEQFF. The DNA for the CDR3 is TGTGCCAGCAGTATACAGGGTGGTGCCTACAATGAGCAGTTCTTC.

V gene TRBV6-5 combines with J gene TRBJ2-3; no reliable D call. Germline V gene data show CDR1 as MNHEY and CDR2 as SVGAGI. The CDR3 sequence is 10 residues long. Deletions cut 10 bases from V and 6 bases from J, with 8 bases between. This chain's CDR3 is CATYGDTQYF. The CDR3 DNA reads TGTGCCACCTACGGGGATACGCAGTATTTT.

For the CDR3, the DNA is TGTGCCAGCAGCGCCTCACTAGCGGCAAACACCCTCGAGCAGTACTTC. Amino acids: CASSASLAANTLEQYF. This chain uses TRBV9 with TRBJ2-7; 8 bases match TRBD2. J lost 6 bases, V lost 3 bases, and 14 bases had no gene match. The CDR3 runs to 16 residues. Germline V lookup: CDR1 SGDLS, CDR2 YYNGEE. The full variable domain, in which reference TRBV9 and TRBJ2-7 provide the parts outside the CDR3, is DSGVTQTPKHLITATGQRVTLRCSPRSGDLSVYWYQQSLDQGLQFLIQYYNGEERAKGNILERFSAQQFPDLHSELNLSSLELGDSALYFCASSASLAANTLEQYFGPGTRLTVT.

The chain links TRBV7-8 to TRBJ1-1; no clear D gene. Germline CDR1 reads SGHVS; CDR2 reads FQNEAQ. The CDR3 has 14 amino acids. Trimming took off 5 bases at V and 0 bases at J, with 10 bases between the two ends. The CDR3 DNA sequence: TGTGCCAGCAGCCCACTAAACGTGAACACTGAAGCTTTCTTT. Residues: CASSPLNVNTEAFF. Supplemented by reference TRBV7-8 and TRBJ1-1, the full variable domain reads GAGVSQSPRYKVAKRGQDVALRCDPISGHVSLFWYQQALGQGPEFLTYFQNEAQLDKSGLPSDRFFAERPEGSVSTLKIQRTQQEDSAVYLCASSPLNVNTEAFFGQGTRLTVV.

The chain recombines TRBV29-1 with TRBJ2-7; TRBD1 aligns across 8 bases. The CDR3 sequence is 15 residues long. The junction had 8 bases not matched to a gene; V was cut back by 0 bases and J by 4 bases. Per germline, CDR1 SQVTM and CDR2 ANQGSEA. DNA for the CDR3: TGCAGCGTTGAAGAACCGGGACAGGTGGGGTACGAGCAGTACTTC. Protein sequence: CSVEEPGQVGYEQYF.

The chain recombines TRBV27 with TRBJ2-7, with TRBD1 identical over 7 bases. The V and J ends lost 0 bases and 5 bases, in that order; junction bases with no gene match: 4. This CDR3 comprises 14 residues. Germline values: CDR1 MNHEY, CDR2 SMNVEV (reference sequence). CDR3: CASSLSVTGNEQYF. The CDR3 nucleotides are TGTGCCAGCAGTTTATCGGTGACAGGGAACGAGCAGTACTTC.

This clonotype came up a few times. The J gene is TRBJ2-7, the V gene TRBV14; D gene ambiguous. The CDR3 runs to 12 residues. Germline CDR1 and CDR2: SGHDN and FVKESK. V lost 3 bases to trimming and J lost 3 bases, with 6 bases between them. The CDR3 protein is CASSQGYYEQYF. CDR3 coding DNA: TGTGCCAGCAGCCAGGGTTACTACGAGCAGTACTTC.

The chain joins TRBV20-1 to TRBJ2-7; 10 bases are a match to TRBD1. Trimming took 5 bases from V and 6 from J; bases not matched to a gene: 1. This CDR3 has 11 residues. Germline lookup yields CDR1 DFQATT and CDR2 SNEGSKA (reference sequence). The DNA of the CDR3 is TGCAGTGCTCGACAGGGGGCCGAGCAGTACTTC. This codes for CSARQGAEQYF.

The V gene is TRBV5-1, the J gene TRBJ2-7; 9 nucleotides agree with TRBD1. With V trimmed by 0 bases and J by 5 bases, 6 bases remained unmatched. The CDR3 length is 15 residues. The germline V gene encodes CDR1 SGHRS and CDR2 YFSETQ. The CDR3 loop reads CASSLAGTGIDEQYF. CDR3 nucleotide sequence: TGCGCCAGCAGCTTGGCCGGGACAGGGATTGACGAGCAGTACTTC.

The genes are TRBV7-9 and TRBJ2-2, with D possibly TRBD2 on 6 matching bases. This CDR3 is built from 17 residues. The V gene lost 3 bases and the J gene lost 0 bases, with 14 bases spanning the gap. Germline lookup yields CDR1 SEHNR and CDR2 FQNEAQ (reference sequence). The CDR3 DNA sequence: TGTGCCAGCAGCTTTGTTATCGGAGGGTCGAACACCGGGGAGCTGTTTTTT. It is translated as CASSFVIGGSNTGELFF.

V and J are TRBV30 and TRBJ2-7; 8 bases are shared with TRBD2. After removal of 0 bases from V and 3 bases from J, the junction contained 4 bases not matched to a gene. The CDR3 length is 14 residues. Germline V gives CDR1 GTSNPN, CDR2 SVGIG (reference sequence). CDR3 sequence: CAWSVNGRDYEQYF. CDR3 sequence (DNA): TGTGCCTGGAGTGTGAACGGGAGGGACTACGAGCAGTACTTC. The entire variable domain, with the rest obtained from reference TRBV30 and TRBJ2-7, is as follows: SQTIHQWPATLVQPVGSPLSLECTVEGTSNPNLYWYRQAAGRGLQLLFYSVGIGQISSEVPQNLSASRPQDRQFILSSKKLLLSDSGFYLCAWSVNGRDYEQYFGPGTRLTVT.

In nucleotides, the CDR3 is TGTGCCAGCAGCCATTGGACAGGGGAGACCCAGTACTTC. Protein sequence: CASSHWTGETQYF. The rearrangement links TRBV14 to TRBJ2-5; 8 bases line up with TRBD1. The CDR3 loop spans 13 amino acids. Germline CDR1 reads SGHDN; CDR2 reads FVKESK. Trimming removed 3 bases from V and 5 bases from J; junction bases left unmatched: 2.

The J gene is TRBJ2-7, the V gene TRBV3-1; 9 positions match TRBD2. The CDR3 extends over 15 amino acids. With 4 bases clipped from V and 3 bases from J, the junction kept 7 bases outside the gene matches. The germline V gene has CDR1 LGHDT and CDR2 YNNKEL (reference sequence). In DNA form, the CDR3 reads TGTGCCAGCAGCCCGTTAGCGGGAGTGGGCTACGAGCAGTACTTC. Translating gives CASSPLAGVGYEQYF.

This rearrangement joins TRBV7-9 to TRBJ1-2; no clear D gene. There are 14 residues in the CDR3. The V end was cut by 3 bases, the J end by 3 bases, with 11 bases between. CDR1 and CDR2 from the germline V gene are SEHNR and FQNEAQ (reference sequence). Here the CDR3 reads CASSLSGSYYGYTF. Written as DNA, the CDR3 is TGTGCCAGCAGCTTGTCCGGGAGTTACTATGGCTACACCTTC.

CDR3 sequence reads: CASSPNSYEQYF. DNA for the CDR3: TGTGCCAGCTCTCCTAACAGCTACGAGCAGTACTTC. The rearrangement uses TRBV18 and TRBJ2-7, with D unresolved. Trimming pared 6 bases from V and 3 bases from J, leaving 9 bases between. Germline CDR1 and CDR2: KGHSH and LQKENI. This CDR3 contains 12 residues.

The rearrangement joins TRBV3-1 to TRBJ2-2; D not certain. Between the trimmed V and J ends, which lost 0 bases and 2 bases, there was a span of 10 bases. Germline CDR1 and CDR2: LGHDT and YNNKEL (reference sequence). The length of the CDR3 is 16 residues. For the CDR3, the DNA is TGTGCCAGCAGCCAAGAGGCAGGTGAAAACACCGGGGAGCTGTTTTTT. This codes for CASSQEAGENTGELFF.

The chain combines TRBV28 with TRBJ2-1, with 7 nucleotides matching TRBD1. CDR1 is MDHEN and CDR2 is SYDVKM in the germline V gene. CDR3 length: 15 residues. After removal of 6 bases from V and 5 bases from J, the junction contained 10 bases not matched to a gene. The CDR3: CASSPGTEENNEQFF. The CDR3 bases are TGTGCCAGCAGCCCCGGGACAGAAGAGAACAATGAGCAGTTCTTC.

The chain employs TRBV7-9 and TRBJ2-7; no reliable D call. The CDR3 sequence is 12 residues long. Per germline, CDR1 SEHNR and CDR2 FQNEAQ (reference sequence). The V and J ends lost 5 bases and 3 bases respectively, with 8 bases between them. The DNA of the CDR3 is TGTGCCAGCAGCGAGGCGGACTACGAGCAGTACTTC. Translation: CASSEADYEQYF.